This passage covers 24 T cell receptor beta chains from one sample sequenced in a study of blood T cell repertoires in COVID-19. Repertoires were generated with immunoSEQ multiplex PCR, while TCRdb's copy carries only in-frame clones and drops some. The profile shows 170,000 or so clones, 87% of them singletons. Sequencing used PBMCs or T cells enriched from blood (not recorded which). The receptor source for this set is a woman in her forties or fifties who had recovered from COVID-19.

The J gene is TRBJ2-1, the V gene TRBV7-9, with 8 bases aligning to TRBD2. This CDR3 is built from 18 residues. V dropped 1 base and J dropped 7; count of bases not matched to a gene: 15. From germline, CDR1 is SEHNR and CDR2 FQNEAQ (reference sequence). The CDR3 region is CASSLVPLTSARGNEQFF. The CDR3 DNA reads TGTGCCAGCAGCTTAGTCCCTCTGACTAGCGCGAGGGGGAATGAGCAGTTCTTC.

This chain joins TRBV14 and TRBJ2-7; 11 positions match TRBD1. Germline trimming cut 4 bases from V and 3 bases from J; bases unmatched to any gene: 2. The CDR3 consists of 14 residues. Germline-derived CDR1 and CDR2 are SGHDN and FVKESK. The CDR3 nucleotides read TGTGCCAGCAGCCGGGGACAGGGGGGCTACGAGCAGTACTTC. Residues: CASSRGQGGYEQYF. The full variable domain, its missing parts supplied by reference TRBV14 and TRBJ2-7, is EAGVTQFPSHSVIEKGQTVTLRCDPISGHDNLYWYRRVMGKEIKFLLHFVKESKQDESGMPNNRFLAERTGGTYSTLKVQPAELEDSGVYFCASSRGQGGYEQYFGPGTRLTVT.

This clone was found once. The sample holds other DNA sequences that translate to the same CDR3. The chain uses TRBV9 and TRBJ1-1, with 7 positions matching TRBD1. This CDR3 has 16 residues. The V and J ends lost 0 bases and 1 base, in that order; junction bases with no gene match: 6. Germline V gives CDR1 SGDLS, CDR2 YYNGEE. The CDR3: CASSVATGQKNTEAFF. The CDR3 DNA is TGTGCCAGCAGCGTAGCCACGGGACAGAAGAACACTGAAGCTTTCTTT.

This rearrangement joins TRBV28 to TRBJ2-3; D is possibly TRBD2 (6 bases). Germline CDR1 and CDR2: MDHEN and SYDVKM. The CDR3 runs 14 residues. V gave up 6 bases and J gave up 1 base, with 11 bases separating them. CDR3 DNA sequence: TGTGCCAGCAGCCGGAGGGGCGGCACAGATACGCAGTATTTT. It translates to CASSRRGGTDTQYF.

This chain uses TRBV5-5 with TRBJ1-2; D is ambiguous. The CDR3 loop spans 15 amino acids. Trimming took off 2 bases at V and 6 bases at J, with 17 bases between the two ends. The germline V gene has CDR1 SGHKS and CDR2 YYEKEE (reference sequence). Written as DNA, the CDR3 is TGTGCCAGCAGCTTTATTCACTCAGGTCCGGATGGCTACACCTTC. Protein sequence: CASSFIHSGPDGYTF.

The J gene is TRBJ1-4, the V gene TRBV19, with 10 nucleotides matching TRBD1. This CDR3 contains 16 residues. V shed 6 bases, J shed 3 bases, and the junction held 7 bases outside the gene matches. From germline, CDR1 is LNHDA and CDR2 SQIVND (reference sequence). CDR3 loop: CASRSGTGAPNEKLFF. In DNA form, the CDR3 reads TGTGCCAGTAGATCCGGGACAGGGGCTCCTAATGAAAAACTGTTTTTT.

This sequence joins TRBV3-1 (or the pseudogene TRBV3-2) and TRBJ1-3; 8 bases align to TRBD1. Per the germline V gene, CDR1 is LGHDT and CDR2 is YNNKEL (reference sequence). V was clipped by 0 bases and J by 3 bases; unmatched bases: 4. The CDR3 runs 16 residues. CDR3 region: CASSQDLGTGGNTIYF. The CDR3 bases are TGTGCCAGCAGCCAAGATCTGGGGACAGGTGGAAACACCATATATTTT.

V is TRBV27 and J is TRBJ1-1; 8 nucleotides line up with TRBD1. The CDR3 totals 14 residues. Trimming removed 6 bases from V and 8 bases from J; junction bases left unmatched: 11. Germline loops: CDR1 MNHEY, CDR2 SMNVEV (reference sequence). In nucleotides, the CDR3 is TGTGCCAGCAGATTCGGGCAGGGGGCAGGAGAAGCTTTCTTT. Translation: CASRFGQGAGEAFF.

V usage is TRBV2 and J usage is TRBJ2-7; TRBD1 aligns across 8 bases. Germline CDR1 is SNHLY and CDR2 is FYNNEI. The trim removed 5 bases at V and 2 bases at J, leaving 11 bases unmatched. CDR3 size: 16 residues. The CDR3 nucleotides read TGTGCCAGCAGTACACCCCGGGACAGGACCACCTACGAGCAGTACTTC. It is translated as CASSTPRDRTTYEQYF.

This rearrangement joins TRBV4-3 to TRBJ2-7, with D possibly being TRBD1 (5 bases). The ends were cut back, 0 bases at V and 4 bases at J, with 13 bases in the middle. Germline V gives CDR1 LGHNA, CDR2 YSLEER. This CDR3 is built from 15 residues. CDR3 loop: CASSQDVQGFYEQYF. CDR3 sequence (DNA): TGCGCCAGCAGCCAAGATGTGCAGGGCTTTTACGAGCAGTACTTC.

V is TRBV19 and J is TRBJ1-3; D call uncertain. Looked up from germline, CDR1 is LNHDA and CDR2 is SQIVND (reference sequence). This CDR3 spans 14 amino acids. Trimming pared 5 bases from V and 2 bases from J, leaving 10 bases between. CDR3: CASSWSGTGNTIYF. CDR3 in DNA: TGTGCCAGTAGTTGGTCCGGTACTGGAAACACCATATATTTT.

J is TRBJ2-3 and V is TRBV27, with a possible D match to TRBD2 (6 bases). CDR3 length equals 16 residues. CDR1 MNHEY and CDR2 SMNVEV come from the germline V gene (reference sequence). Trimming took 0 bases from V and 2 from J, leaving 12 bases between them. The DNA for the CDR3 is TGTGCCAGCAGTTTATCGCGGGGACTCAACACAGATACGCAGTATTTT. Amino acids: CASSLSRGLNTDTQYF.

This chain uses TRBV19 with TRBJ1-6; D is possibly TRBD1 (5 bases). Germline V gene data show CDR1 as LNHDA and CDR2 as SQIVND (reference sequence). The CDR3 is 15 residues long. Trimming left V 4 bases short and J 7 bases short, with 14 bases between. The CDR3 sequence: CASSTTQGGNSPLHF. Written as DNA, the CDR3 is TGTGCCAGTAGTACAACCCAGGGAGGGAATTCACCCCTCCACTTT.

The table lists this clone with a few counts. The chain has TRBV6-2 or TRBV6-3 and TRBJ2-7; 14 bases agree with TRBD2. Unmatched junction bases numbered 1, after V lost 2 bases and J lost 1 base. This CDR3 region has 16 residues. Germline assignment: CDR1 MNHEY and CDR2 SVGEGT. The CDR3 DNA reads TGTGCCAGCAGTTACCGGACTAGCGGGAGGTCCTACGAGCAGTACTTC. Translating it yields CASSYRTSGRSYEQYF.

The rearrangement uses TRBV2 and TRBJ2-3; 13 bases are shared with TRBD2. The J segment lost 5 bases and the V segment lost 5 bases, leaving 4 bases of the junction unmatched. Germline V lookup: CDR1 SNHLY, CDR2 FYNNEI. This CDR3 region has 15 residues. Written as DNA, the CDR3 is TGTGCCAGCAGTACTAGCGGGAGGGCGGGAGATACGCAGTATTTT. It specifies CASSTSGRAGDTQYF.

This chain connects TRBV6-1 to TRBJ2-3, with D possibly being TRBD1 (6 bases). The CDR3 consists of 16 residues. Trimming stripped 3 bases from V and 3 bases from J, with 16 bases between. In germline, CDR1 is MNHNS, CDR2 SASEGT. CDR3: CASSERGRGITDTQYF. CDR3 DNA: TGTGCCAGCAGTGAGAGGGGGAGAGGGATTACAGATACGCAGTATTTT.

The chain combines TRBV18 with TRBJ2-2; D is possibly TRBD2 (5 bases). The CDR3 is 13 residues long. The V and J ends lost 1 base and 5 bases respectively, with 5 bases between them. Germline V lookup: CDR1 KGHSH, CDR2 LQKENI. The CDR3 region is CASSPRGTGELFF. CDR3 sequence (DNA): TGTGCCAGCTCACCACGAGGGACCGGGGAGCTGTTTTTT. Full variable domain (rest looked up from reference TRBV18 and TRBJ2-2): NAGVMQNPRHLVRRRGQEARLRCSPMKGHSHVYWYRQLPEEGLKFMVYLQKENIIDESGMPKERFSAEFPKEGPSILRIQQVVRGDSAAYFCASSPRGTGELFFGEGSRLTVL.

V and J are TRBV27 and TRBJ2-4, with D possibly matching TRBD2 (5 bases). V lost 2 bases and J 1 base, leaving 15 bases between the germline ends. The CDR3 loop spans 17 amino acids. CDR1 is MNHEY, CDR2 SMNVEV, per germline (reference sequence). Here the CDR3 DNA reads TGTGCCAGCAGTTTAGAGGGTTCCGGGGTTGCCAAAAACATTCAGTACTTC. Protein: CASSLEGSGVAKNIQYF.

V and J are TRBV5-5 and TRBJ2-7, with 12 bases matching TRBD1. This CDR3 spans 15 amino acids. Germline values: CDR1 SGHKS, CDR2 YYEKEE (reference sequence). The J segment lost 5 bases and the V segment lost 0 bases, leaving 3 bases of the junction unmatched. In DNA form, the CDR3 reads TGTGCCAGCAGCTTGGCGGGGACAGGGGGCCACGAGCAGTACTTC. Protein: CASSLAGTGGHEQYF.

This chain links TRBV6-5 with TRBJ1-4; TRBD1 aligns across 10 bases. The length of the CDR3 is 15 residues. J was trimmed by 6 bases and V by 2 bases; bases with no gene match: 3. In germline, CDR1 is MNHEY, CDR2 SVGAGI. The CDR3 loop reads CASSYDGTGDEKLFF. The CDR3 nucleotides read TGTGCCAGCAGTTACGATGGGACAGGGGATGAAAAACTGTTTTTT.

V is TRBV9 and J is TRBJ2-1; 11 positions match TRBD2. Germline V gives CDR1 SGDLS, CDR2 YYNGEE. The CDR3 extends over 15 amino acids. Trimming took 4 bases from V and 8 from J; bases not matched to a gene: 8. The CDR3, as DNA: TGTGCCAGCAGCACTAGCGGGAGCCACGGGGATGAGCAGTTCTTC. It yields the protein CASSTSGSHGDEQFF.

The chain couples TRBV9 to TRBJ1-1; 9 bases fit TRBD1. The CDR3 extends over 16 amino acids. The V and J ends lost 4 bases and 2 bases, in that order; junction bases with no gene match: 9. Germline V CDR1 and CDR2: SGDLS, YYNGEE. The CDR3 loop reads CASSQGTGLKNTEAFF. The CDR3 DNA reads as TGTGCCAGCAGCCAAGGGACAGGGCTTAAAAACACTGAAGCTTTCTTT. Combining the CDR3 with reference TRBV9 and TRBJ1-1 gives the whole variable domain DSGVTQTPKHLITATGQRVTLRCSPRSGDLSVYWYQQSLDQGLQFLIQYYNGEERAKGNILERFSAQQFPDLHSELNLSSLELGDSALYFCASSQGTGLKNTEAFFGQGTRLTVV.

The V call is TRBV14, the J call TRBJ1-6, with unresolved D. Germline CDR1 reads SGHDN; CDR2 reads FVKESK. Trimming took 0 bases from V and 13 from J, leaving 7 bases between them. The CDR3 consists of 12 residues. CDR3 amino acids: CASSQEGQPLHF. The CDR3 DNA is TGTGCCAGCAGCCAAGAGGGCCAGCCCCTCCACTTT.

The V and J genes are TRBV18 and TRBJ1-1; no clear D. V lost 1 base, J lost 1 base, and 13 bases lay in between. The CDR3 has 16 amino acids. Per germline, CDR1 KGHSH and CDR2 LQKENI. The CDR3 DNA reads as TGTGCCAGCTCACCACGGGAGTCAGAGGGGAACACTGAAGCTTTCTTT. Its protein product is CASSPRESEGNTEAFF.